The 32 T cell receptor beta chains presented below share a single source sample, sequenced in a study of T cells in Graves' hyperthyroidism and ophthalmopathy. RNA transcripts were the template for amplifying TCR beta CDR3 regions. The study used the HTBI primer set for a first-round RT-PCR of the TCR CDR3. TCRdb re-called the multiplex PCR reads through MiXCR, storing one row per CDR3 protein. The data contain hundreds of thousands of distinct CDR3 sequences, approximately 15% of them singletons. Sequencing was performed on blood. All receptors derive from a woman aged 18-29 years with Graves' hyperthyroidism.

This clonotype has just a few counts. The rearrangement links TRBV5-6 to TRBJ2-7, with 7 positions matching TRBD2. The length of the CDR3 is 13 residues. From germline, CDR1 is SGHDT and CDR2 YYEEEE. The V segment lost 3 bases and the J segment 7 bases; nucleotides outside the gene matches: 7. The CDR3 protein is CASSWARGLEQYF. CDR3 nucleotide sequence: TGTGCCAGCAGCTGGGCGCGGGGGTTGGAGCAGTACTTC.

This clonotype was picked up many times. The V call is TRBV7-9, the J call TRBJ2-1; the D is unclear. The V end was cut by 8 bases, the J end by 2 bases, with 10 bases between. The CDR3 is 13 amino acids. Germline CDR1 reads SEHNR; CDR2 reads FQNEAQ (reference sequence). As DNA, the CDR3 is TGTGCCAGCGACCCAGGTACCTACAATGAGCAGTTCTTC. This codes for CASDPGTYNEQFF.

The chain has TRBV11-2 and TRBJ1-6; a weak D match, TRBD1 (5 bases). Germline V lookup: CDR1 SGHAT, CDR2 FQNNGV. V was clipped by 1 base and J by 0 bases, with 13 bases between them. This CDR3 is built from 18 residues. The CDR3 region has the DNA TGTGCCAGCAGCTTAGTCAGTTTGGGGGGCTCCTATAATTCACCCCTCCACTTT. Protein: CASSLVSLGGSYNSPLHF.

This clonotype has at least ten counts. The V gene is TRBV12-3 or TRBV12-4, the J gene TRBJ2-6, with D hard to call. CDR3 length: 14 residues. V was pared by 3 bases and J by 2 bases, with 5 bases between. CDR3 protein: CASSLGTGANVLTF. The CDR3 nucleotides read TGTGCCAGCAGTTTGGGGACTGGGGCCAACGTCCTGACTTTC.

This clonotype was recorded many times. This sequence joins TRBV7-2 and TRBJ2-5; 13 nucleotides match TRBD2. The germline V gene has CDR1 SGHTA and CDR2 FQGNSA. CDR3 size: 16 residues. The junction had 5 bases not matched to a gene; V was cut back by 5 bases and J by 2 bases. The chain's CDR3 is CASSTPGLAGQETQYF. CDR3 nucleotides: TGTGCCAGCAGCACCCCGGGACTAGCGGGACAAGAGACCCAGTACTTC.

There are many counts of this clonotype. V gene TRBV10-3 combines with J gene TRBJ1-1, with D possibly being TRBD1 (5 bases). The CDR3 sequence is 13 residues long. In germline, CDR1 is ENHRY, CDR2 SYGVKD. Between the trimmed V and J ends, which lost 0 bases and 11 bases, there was a span of 13 bases. The DNA for the CDR3 is TGTGCCATCAGTGAGTCGGAGGTCAGGGACGCTTTCTTT. Protein sequence: CAISESEVRDAFF.

This rearrangement joins TRBV13 to TRBJ2-5; maybe TRBD2 (7 bases). Trimming removed 1 base at V and 4 bases at J, with 13 bases between. CDR1 and CDR2 (germline): PRHDT, FYEKMQ (reference sequence). CDR3 length: 15 residues. CDR3 sequence (DNA): TGTGCCAGCAGCTTAGCGGGGGGCTGGAGAGAGACCCAGTACTTC. This codes for CASSLAGGWRETQYF.

This clonotype was counted ten times or more. This chain uses TRBV7-2 with TRBJ2-7; D may be TRBD1 (6 bases). V lost 4 bases and J lost 1, with 23 bases in between. Per germline, CDR1 SGHTA and CDR2 FQGNSA. CDR3 length: 18 amino acids. CDR3 region: CASSSSMGHRGLSYEQYF. DNA for the CDR3: TGTGCCAGCAGCTCCTCGATGGGACACCGGGGTTTATCCTACGAGCAGTACTTC.

This clonotype has ten or more counts. The chain uses TRBV28 and TRBJ2-7; a weak D match, TRBD1 (6 bases). The V gene's germline CDR1 is MDHEN and CDR2 SYDVKM. This CDR3 region has 16 residues. Between the trimmed V and J ends, which lost 3 bases and 3 bases, there was a span of 18 bases. The CDR3 region is CASSLHQGFGIYEQYF. The CDR3 DNA reads TGTGCCAGCAGTTTGCACCAGGGGTTTGGTATCTACGAGCAGTACTTC.

Regarding this clonotype: Mismatch with germline at one junction end may stem from a read error. The chain combines TRBV7-9 with TRBJ1-1; no definite D call. Looked up from germline, CDR1 is SEHNR and CDR2 is FQNEAQ (reference sequence). This CDR3 spans 12 amino acids. The CDR3 reads CASSFEGTEALF. CDR3 DNA: TGTGCCAGCAGCTTCGAGGGCACTGAAGCTCTCTTT.

A few counts support this clonotype. V is TRBV6-4 and J is TRBJ2-1, with D perhaps assigned TRBD1 or TRBD2 (6 bases each). The CDR3 is made up of 16 amino acids. From germline, CDR1 is MRHNA and CDR2 SNTAGT. Trimming stripped 1 base from V and 8 bases from J, with 18 bases between. The CDR3 DNA reads as TGTGCCAGCAGTGACTTCGGGGGCGCCGGGCCCCATGAGCAGTTCTTC. Translated, it gives CASSDFGGAGPHEQFF.

This sequence joins TRBV7-6 and TRBJ1-5; 7 nucleotides line up with TRBD1. The J segment lost 7 bases and the V segment lost 5 bases, leaving 11 bases of the junction unmatched. The CDR3 length is 15 residues. Germline V lookup: CDR1 SGHVS, CDR2 FNYEAQ. The CDR3 protein is CASSAATGRGQPQHF. CDR3 DNA: TGTGCCAGCAGCGCCGCGACAGGGCGAGGCCAGCCCCAGCATTTT.

There are a few counts of this clonotype. The chain is built from TRBV7-2 and TRBJ2-3, with TRBD2 matching over 14 bases. CDR1 and CDR2 from the germline V gene are SGHTA and FQGNSA. The junction had 10 bases not matched to a gene; V was cut back by 5 bases and J by 6 bases. The CDR3 runs to 17 residues. CDR3 sequence (DNA): TGTGCCAGCAGCCAAACGACTAGCGGGGGGGCGGCCGATACGCAGTATTTT. Translated: CASSQTTSGGAADTQYF.

The chain combines TRBV20-1 with TRBJ1-1; D is uncertain. V lost 4 bases, J lost 0 bases, and 9 bases lay in between. The CDR3 has 13 residues. Germline lookup yields CDR1 DFQATT and CDR2 SNEGSKA (reference sequence). The CDR3 is CSAKTELNTEAFF. The CDR3 nucleotides are TGCAGTGCTAAAACGGAGTTGAACACTGAAGCTTTCTTT.

The table lists this clonotype with a few counts. This sequence joins TRBV7-4 and TRBJ1-6, with D tentatively TRBD1 (5 bases). This CDR3 has 18 amino acids. Germline loops: CDR1 SGHVT, CDR2 SQSDAQ. Between the trimmed V and J ends, which lost 2 bases and 0 bases, there was a span of 14 bases. This CDR3 is CASSLNRQTYSYNSPLHF. The CDR3 DNA follows: TGTGCCAGCAGCTTAAACAGACAGACCTACTCCTATAATTCACCCCTCCACTTT.

On this clonotype itself: A single base separates this from a much larger clone, so it may be a read error. This chain uses TRBV19 with TRBJ1-2, with 8 nucleotides matching TRBD1. Germline V gives CDR1 LNHDA, CDR2 SQIVND (reference sequence). V shed 5 bases and J 6 bases; nucleotides not matched to a gene: 14. This CDR3 is built from 16 residues. CDR3 sequence reads: CASSPTMTGVADGYTF. The CDR3 nucleotides are TGTGCCAGTAGTCCGACCATGACAGGGGTTGCGGATGGCTACACCTTC. The full variable domain, in which reference TRBV19 and TRBJ1-2 provide the parts outside the CDR3, is DGGITQSPKYLFRKEGQNVTLSCEQNLNHDAMYWYRQDPGQGLRLIYYSQIVNDFQKGDIAEGYSVSREKKESFPLTVTSAQKNPTAFYLCASSPTMTGVADGYTFGSGTRLTVV.

The genes are TRBV19 and TRBJ2-1, with TRBD2 matching 8 bases. J gave up 10 bases and V 4 bases, and 6 bases lay outside the gene matches. The length of the CDR3 is 13 residues. Germline V lookup: CDR1 LNHDA, CDR2 SQIVND (reference sequence). In nucleotides, the CDR3 is TGTGCCAGTAGTAGCACTAGCGGCCGAGAGCAGTTCTTC. Translating gives CASSSTSGREQFF.

There are many counts of this clonotype. The gene calls are TRBV3-1 and TRBJ1-6; no clear D. The CDR3 sequence is 15 residues long. Deletions cut 1 base from V and 9 bases from J, with 13 bases between. Per germline, CDR1 LGHDT and CDR2 YNNKEL (reference sequence). This chain's CDR3 is CASSQGSGLPSPLHF. In nucleotides, the CDR3 is TGTGCCAGCAGCCAAGGTTCCGGGCTTCCTTCACCCCTCCACTTT.

This clonotype has just a few counts. This chain links TRBV20-1 with TRBJ2-1; tentative D call: TRBD2 (6 bases). CDR3 length: 15 residues. Trimming left V 2 bases short and J 0 bases short, with 11 bases between. Germline CDR1 reads DFQATT; CDR2 reads SNEGSKA (reference sequence). The CDR3: CSARRFGSSYNEQFF. The CDR3 DNA follows: TGCAGTGCTAGAAGATTCGGGAGCTCCTACAATGAGCAGTTCTTC.

As regards this clonotype: This may come from a read error, since a much larger clone is one base off. The V call is TRBV4-1, the J call TRBJ2-7, with D tentatively TRBD2 (5 bases). The CDR3 extends over 12 amino acids. CDR1 is MGHRA and CDR2 is YSYEKL in the germline V gene. In DNA, the CDR3 is TGCGTCAGCAGCCAAGAGGGAAACGAGCAGTACTTC. This codes for CVSSQEGNEQYF.

In its sample, this clonotype was seen many times. The V call is TRBV7-2, the J call TRBJ1-1; D ambiguous. The CDR3 runs 13 residues. Germline V gene data show CDR1 as SGHTA and CDR2 as FQGNSA. Trimming shortened V by 3 bases and J by 6 bases, and 11 bases separated the two germline ends. CDR3 amino acids: CASSFGGSPEAFF. CDR3 sequence (DNA): TGTGCCAGCAGCTTTGGTGGGAGCCCTGAAGCTTTCTTT.

This clonotype appeared many times. The chain recombines TRBV28 with TRBJ1-2; D is undetermined. The CDR3 is 15 residues long. With 5 bases removed from V and 3 bases from J, the gap between germline ends came to 16 bases. The V gene's germline CDR1 is MDHEN and CDR2 SYDVKM. CDR3 nucleotide sequence: TGTGCCAGCAGTGACCCCCCACGATCACACTATGGCTACACCTTC. Encoded protein: CASSDPPRSHYGYTF.

This clonotype was counted at least ten times. This chain links TRBV18 with TRBJ2-1; no reliable D call. V was shortened by 2 bases and J by 1 base, with 6 bases between the two germline ends. Germline V gene data show CDR1 as KGHSH and CDR2 as LQKENI. This CDR3 is 14 amino acids long. The CDR3 reads CASSPSRSYNEQFF. CDR3 DNA: TGTGCCAGCTCACCAAGCAGATCCTACAATGAGCAGTTCTTC.

This clonotype came up a few times. V and J are TRBV6-1 and TRBJ1-6; D is unclear. CDR1 and CDR2 (germline): MNHNS, SASEGT. Trimming removed 1 base from V and 10 bases from J, with 11 bases in between. The length of the CDR3 is 14 residues. The CDR3 region is CASSEGSVWSPLHF. CDR3 in DNA: TGTGCCAGCAGTGAAGGGTCCGTTTGGTCACCCCTCCACTTT.

This clonotype was counted many times. This chain links TRBV20-1 with TRBJ2-5; unclear D gene. Trimming left V 5 bases short and J 4 bases short, with 11 bases between. Germline CDR1 is DFQATT and CDR2 is SNEGSKA (reference sequence). CDR3 length equals 12 residues. The CDR3 here is CSADWVGETQYF. The DNA for the CDR3 is TGCAGTGCTGATTGGGTCGGAGAGACCCAGTACTTC.

This clonotype was seen a single time. The V gene is TRBV29-1, the J gene TRBJ2-1; D remains ambiguous. Germline V CDR1 and CDR2: SQVTM, ANQGSEA. The CDR3 extends over 11 amino acids. V gave up 1 base and J gave up 7 bases, with 5 bases separating them. The CDR3 sequence is CSVEVGNEQFF. In DNA form, the CDR3 reads TGCAGCGTTGAAGTGGGGAATGAGCAGTTCTTC.

About this clonotype itself: A single base separates this from a much larger clone, so it may be a read error. This chain uses TRBV7-2 with TRBJ2-1; TRBD2 might be the D (7 bases). The CDR3 contains 18 residues. CDR1 is SGHTA and CDR2 is FQGNSA in the germline V gene. In nucleotides, the CDR3 is TGTGCCAGCAGCCCCAGAGGGGGGGCCATCTCCCCCTACAATGAGCAGTCCTTC. Translation: CASSPRGGAISPYNEQSF.

Turning to this clonotype: A much larger clone lies a single base off, so this may be a read error. The chain links TRBV11-2 to TRBJ2-1; possibly TRBD1 for D (6 bases). The V gene lost 4 bases and the J gene lost 10 bases, with 17 bases spanning the gap. The CDR3 totals 14 residues. Germline V gene lookup returns CDR1 SGHAT and CDR2 FQNNGV. CDR3 DNA: TGTGCCAGCAGCTCTGTTTCAGGGGCGAGGGAGCAGTTCTTC. This translates into CASSSVSGAREQFF.

The table lists this clonotype with a few counts. This chain joins TRBV19 and TRBJ1-1, with D possibly being TRBD1 (5 bases). The CDR3 has 13 residues. V lost 1 base, J lost 6 bases, and 9 bases lay in between. CDR1 LNHDA and CDR2 SQIVND come from the germline V gene (reference sequence). The CDR3 nucleotides read TGTGCCAGTAGTATAGGACAGACTTCTGAAGCTTTCTTT. Amino acid sequence: CASSIGQTSEAFF.

The chain links TRBV15 to TRBJ2-1; TRBD1 or TRBD2 may be the D gene (6 bases each). The V gene's germline CDR1 is LNHNV and CDR2 YYDKDF (reference sequence). There are 15 residues in the CDR3. The V end lost 0 bases, the J end lost 2 bases, and 8 bases lay between the germline ends. The CDR3 sequence is CATSRERGPYNEQFF. The CDR3 region has the DNA TGTGCCACCAGCAGAGAACGGGGGCCCTACAATGAGCAGTTCTTC.

This clonotype was observed a handful of times. The chain is built from TRBV4-3 and TRBJ1-6; 7 bases agree with TRBD1. The CDR3 consists of 15 residues. Germline V gene data show CDR1 as LGHNA and CDR2 as YSLEER. J lost 3 bases, V lost 5 bases, and 4 bases had no gene match. CDR3 DNA: TGCGCCAGCAGCGCTGACAGGGACTATAATTCACCCCTCCACTTT. Protein sequence: CASSADRDYNSPLHF.

The chain uses TRBV20-1 and TRBJ1-1; D may be TRBD1 (5 bases). From germline, CDR1 is DFQATT and CDR2 SNEGSKA (reference sequence). Trimming pared 5 bases from V and 8 bases from J, leaving 15 bases between. There are 12 residues in the CDR3. The DNA for the CDR3 is TGCAGTGCTGGGGTGGGGGTTATAGAAGCTTTCTTT. Translating gives CSAGVGVIEAFF.